This TCR beta chain was profiled in a study of T-cell reconstitution after alpha-beta-depleted transplantation in children. A library of TCRbeta sequences, prepared with unique molecular identifiers, was generated. TCRdb reprocessed the PCR reads with MiXCR, giving one entry per CDR3 protein. The sample has fewer than 550,000 distinct CDR3 sequences, roughly a tenth seen once; the top ten hold roughly 6%. This clonotype was found a few times. Trimming cost V 5 bases and J 8 bases; bases outside gene matches: 17. The CDR3 is 17 residues long. CDR1 and CDR2 (germline): WNHNN, SYGVQD (reference sequence).

The V and J genes are TRBV10-1 and TRBJ2-3, with TRBD2 identical over 9 bases. The specimen comprised PBMCs from the stem cell graft donor, sampled from the stem cell graft. This receptor was obtained from a human donor who donated a stem cell graft to a child with acute myeloid leukemia. For the CDR3, the DNA is TGCGCCAGCAGTCCCCATCCCCGGACTAGCGAGGAATTTACGCAGTATTTT. Translation: CASSPHPRTSEEFTQYF.